Below, 3 T cell receptor beta chains from the same sample are listed, as sequenced in a study of cytomegalovirus exposure and HLA in healthy donors. The PCR made use of 60 Vbeta and 13 Jbeta primers. Libraries were prepared by immunoSEQ multiplex PCR; TCRdb keeps only in-frame clonotypes and omits some of them. The sample contains 150,000 or so clones, around 84% of which appear only once. The sample comprised PBMCs. All receptors come from a male donor in good health and CMV-seropositive.

The chain links TRBV10-1 to TRBJ1-1, with D maybe TRBD1 (6 bases). There are 13 residues in the CDR3. V lost 5 bases and J lost 4, with 11 bases in between. Germline loops: CDR1 WNHNN, CDR2 SYGVQD (reference sequence). The CDR3 loop reads CASSSQGSTEAFF. DNA of the CDR3: TGCGCCAGCAGTTCCCAGGGGTCCACTGAAGCTTTCTTT.

The chain has TRBV19 and TRBJ1-5, with D unclear. The CDR3 is 14 residues long. V was clipped by 7 bases and J by 0 bases, with 10 bases between them. CDR1 LNHDA and CDR2 SQIVND come from the germline V gene (reference sequence). In DNA form, the CDR3 reads TGTGCCAGTAAGCAAGAATATAGCAATCAGCCCCAGCATTTT. It is translated as CASKQEYSNQPQHF. Using reference TRBV19 and TRBJ1-5 for the parts outside the CDR3, the full variable domain is DGGITQSPKYLFRKEGQNVTLSCEQNLNHDAMYWYRQDPGQGLRLIYYSQIVNDFQKGDIAEGYSVSREKKESFPLTVTSAQKNPTAFYLCASKQEYSNQPQHFGDGTRLSIL.

The chain carries TRBV2 and TRBJ2-2; D unresolved. Germline V gives CDR1 SNHLY, CDR2 FYNNEI. Trimming removed 7 bases at V and 3 bases at J, with 12 bases between. The CDR3 sequence is 14 residues long. CDR3 residues: CASKPSRDTGELFF. In nucleotides, the CDR3 is TGTGCCAGCAAACCATCTCGAGACACCGGGGAGCTGTTTTTT.